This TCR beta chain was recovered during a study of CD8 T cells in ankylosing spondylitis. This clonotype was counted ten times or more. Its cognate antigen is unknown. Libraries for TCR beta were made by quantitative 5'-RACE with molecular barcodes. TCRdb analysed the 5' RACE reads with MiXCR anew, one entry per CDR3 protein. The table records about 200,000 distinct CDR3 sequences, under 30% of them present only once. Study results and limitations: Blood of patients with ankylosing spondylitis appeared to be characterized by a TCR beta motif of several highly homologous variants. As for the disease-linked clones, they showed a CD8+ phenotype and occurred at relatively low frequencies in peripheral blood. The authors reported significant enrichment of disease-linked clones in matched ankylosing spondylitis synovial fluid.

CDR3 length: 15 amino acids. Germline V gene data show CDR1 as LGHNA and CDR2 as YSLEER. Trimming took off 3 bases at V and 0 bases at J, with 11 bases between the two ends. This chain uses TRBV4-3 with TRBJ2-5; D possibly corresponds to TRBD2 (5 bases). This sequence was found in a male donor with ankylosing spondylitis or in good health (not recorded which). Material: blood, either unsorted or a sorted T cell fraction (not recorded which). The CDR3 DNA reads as TGCGCCAGCAGCCAGTTCGCTAGCCACCAAGAGACCCAGTACTTC. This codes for CASSQFASHQETQYF.